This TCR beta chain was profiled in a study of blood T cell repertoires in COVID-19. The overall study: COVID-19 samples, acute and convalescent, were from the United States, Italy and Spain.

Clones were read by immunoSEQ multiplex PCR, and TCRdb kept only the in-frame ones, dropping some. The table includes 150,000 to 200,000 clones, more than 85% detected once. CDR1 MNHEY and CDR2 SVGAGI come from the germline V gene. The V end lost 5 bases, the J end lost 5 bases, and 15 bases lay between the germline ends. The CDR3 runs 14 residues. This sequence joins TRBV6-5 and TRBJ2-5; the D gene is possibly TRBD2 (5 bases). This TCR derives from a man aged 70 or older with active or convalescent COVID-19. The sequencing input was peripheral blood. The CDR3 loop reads CASSLSLSGETQYF. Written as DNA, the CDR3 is TGTGCCAGCAGTCTTTCCCTATCGGGGGAGACCCAGTACTTC.